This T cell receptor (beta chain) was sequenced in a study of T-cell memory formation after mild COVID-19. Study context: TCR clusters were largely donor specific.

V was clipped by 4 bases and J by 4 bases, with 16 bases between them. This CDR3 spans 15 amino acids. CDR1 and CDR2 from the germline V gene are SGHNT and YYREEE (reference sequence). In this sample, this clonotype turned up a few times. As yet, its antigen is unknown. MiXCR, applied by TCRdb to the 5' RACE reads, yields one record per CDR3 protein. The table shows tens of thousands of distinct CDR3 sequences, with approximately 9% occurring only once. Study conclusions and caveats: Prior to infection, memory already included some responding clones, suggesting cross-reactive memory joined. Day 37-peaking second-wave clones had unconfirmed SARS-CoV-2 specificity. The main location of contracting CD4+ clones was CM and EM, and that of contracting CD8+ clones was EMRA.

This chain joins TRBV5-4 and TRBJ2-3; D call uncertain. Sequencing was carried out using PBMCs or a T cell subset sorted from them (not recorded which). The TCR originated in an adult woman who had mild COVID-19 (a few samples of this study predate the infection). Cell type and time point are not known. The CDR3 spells CASSRSLFEADTQYF. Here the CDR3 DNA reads TGTGCCAGCAGCAGGTCTCTATTCGAGGCAGATACGCAGTATTTT.